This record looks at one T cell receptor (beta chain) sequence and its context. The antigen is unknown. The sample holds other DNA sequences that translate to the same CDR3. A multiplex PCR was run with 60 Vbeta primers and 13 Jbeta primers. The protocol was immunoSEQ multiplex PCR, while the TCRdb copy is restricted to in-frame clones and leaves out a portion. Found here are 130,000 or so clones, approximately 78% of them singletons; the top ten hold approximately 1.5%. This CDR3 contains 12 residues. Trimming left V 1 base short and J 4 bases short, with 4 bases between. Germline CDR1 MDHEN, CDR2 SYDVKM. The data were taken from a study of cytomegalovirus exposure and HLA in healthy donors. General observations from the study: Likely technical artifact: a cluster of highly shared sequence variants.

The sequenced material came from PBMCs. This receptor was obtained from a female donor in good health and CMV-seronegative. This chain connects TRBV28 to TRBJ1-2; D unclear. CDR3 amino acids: CASSLSSYGYTF. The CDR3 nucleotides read TGTGCCAGCAGTTTATCCTCCTATGGCTACACCTTC.